This T cell receptor beta chain was captured by sequencing in a study of T-cell reconstitution after alpha-beta-depleted transplantation in children. This clonotype appeared once. Preparation of the TCRbeta library used unique molecular identifiers. One entry per CDR3 protein, called by TCRdb with MiXCR from the PCR reads. Seen here are about 980,000 distinct CDR3 sequences, roughly 29% observed once, and the top ten hold 25% to 35%. Trimming removed 6 bases at V and 7 bases at J, with 16 bases between. The CDR3 has 14 amino acids. CDR1 LNHDA and CDR2 SQIVND come from the germline V gene (reference sequence).

Sequenced here: PBMCs, mostly from graft donor cells, sampled 360 days after TCRalphabeta/CD19-depleted stem cell transplant. This clonotype was sampled from a boy less than two years old who had a stem cell transplant for SCID, so the T cells may come from the graft donor. The rearrangement links TRBV19 to TRBJ2-1; TRBD1 is a possible D gene (6 bases). CDR3 amino acids: CASSHTDSRNEQFF. DNA for the CDR3: TGTGCCAGTAGCCATACGGACAGTAGGAATGAGCAGTTCTTC.